The clone carrying this TCR beta chain was detected many times. Sequencing was performed with immunoSEQ multiplex PCR; in TCRdb, only in-frame clones are kept and a portion is missing. Altogether 34,000 or so clones were found in the sample, and no singletons occur. Looked up from germline, CDR1 is SGHDT and CDR2 is YYEEEE. Trimming pared 3 bases from V and 5 bases from J, leaving 6 bases between. CDR3 size: 12 residues. These data come from a study of T cells after posttransplantation cyclophosphamide. The TCR sequence derives from a woman aged 45-65 years in good health and a related stem cell transplant donor. The chain links TRBV5-6 to TRBJ1-5, with D hard to call. Specimen: PBMCs. In DNA, the CDR3 is TGTGCCAGCAGCTCCGGTGATCAGCCCCAGCATTTT. Translated, it gives CASSSGDQPQHF.